The rows below give T cell receptor beta chains drawn from one sample of a study of blood T cell repertoires in COVID-19. Sequencing used immunoSEQ multiplex PCR; TCRdb keeps in-frame clones, though not all of them. Found here are hundreds of thousands of clones, about nine tenths of them singletons; the top ten hold 1.4%. What was sequenced was peripheral blood. The receptors were gathered from a woman aged 25 to 39 with active or convalescent COVID-19. CDR3s include the opening cysteine and the closing phenylalanine or tryptophan. Each record gives: V gene, J gene, D gene, CDR3 DNA, CDR3 protein. D genes are given only for firm matches.

TRBV27	TRBJ2-2	TRBD1	TGTGCCAGCAGCGACAGGGCCCCCGCAACGGAGCTGTTTTTT	CASSDRAPATELFF
TRBV19	TRBJ1-5	-	TGTGCCAGTAGTATAGTCGGGACATATCAGCCCCAGCATTTT	CASSIVGTYQPQHF
TRBV4-1	TRBJ1-1	TRBD1	TGCGCCAGCAGCCGGGGACAGATGTGGACTGAAGCTTTCTTT	CASSRGQMWTEAFF
TRBV7-8	TRBJ1-2	TRBD1	TGTGCCAGCAGCCTTAAGACAGGGGACGGCTATGGCTACACCTTC	CASSLKTGDGYGYTF
TRBV2	TRBJ1-3	-	TGTGCCAGCAATAGTGGGGGCCTTGCCGGCCGAAACACCATATATTTT	CASNSGGLAGRNTIYF
TRBV19	TRBJ1-2	-	TGTGCCAGTAGTACCGGGAGTAATGAAGGGTACTATGGCTACACCTTC	CASSTGSNEGYYGYTF
TRBV6-1	TRBJ2-4	-	TGTGCCAGCAGTGAACAGGGGCACATTCAGTACTTC	CASSEQGHIQYF
TRBV30	TRBJ2-7	-	TGTGCCTGGAGTGTACCTTGGACAGTGAGGTCCTACGAGCAGTACTTC	CAWSVPWTVRSYEQYF
TRBV6-4	TRBJ1-6	-	TGTGCCAGCAGTGAATCCAGGGCTGGTTCACCCCTCCACTTT	CASSESRAGSPLHF
TRBV5-4	TRBJ1-4	-	TGTGCCAGCAGCTTAAGGGCAGGGAAGGAGGAAAAACTGTTTTTT	CASSLRAGKEEKLFF
TRBV2	TRBJ1-5	TRBD1	TGTGCCAGCAGTGGGACAGGGGGCGCGAATCAGCCCCAGCATTTT	CASSGTGGANQPQHF
TRBV27	TRBJ1-2	TRBD1	TGTGCCAGCAGTCTACAGGGGGCGTCCGGCTACACCTTC	CASSLQGASGYTF
TRBV13	TRBJ1-1	TRBD1	TGTGCCAGCAGCTTAGGAAGGGGGCCCACTGAAGCTTTCTTT	CASSLGRGPTEAFF
TRBV6-5	TRBJ1-1	-	TGTGCCAGCAGCTCCACTGCGCACGACAGGCCCGAAGCTTTCTTT	CASSSTAHDRPEAFF
TRBV6-5	TRBJ2-2	-	TGTGCCAGCAGACCTAGCGCCGGGGAGCTGTTTTTT	CASRPSAGELFF
TRBV3-1/TRBV3-2	TRBJ1-2	-	TGTGCCAGCAGCCAAGGACACCGTTCACCAGGCGGCTACACCTTC	CASSQGHRSPGGYTF
TRBV7-9	TRBJ2-7	-	TGTGCCAGCAGCCCTAGAGTGAGCTCCTACGAGCAGTACTTC	CASSPRVSSYEQYF
TRBV19	TRBJ1-2	-	TGTGCCACGAGGGAAATACAGGGAAAATCTAACTATGGCTACACCTTC	CATREIQGKSNYGYTF
TRBV5-4	TRBJ1-5	-	TGTGCCAGCAGCGCGGGGACCGATCAGCCCCAGCATTTT	CASSAGTDQPQHF
TRBV5-4	TRBJ2-5	-	TGTGCCAGCAGCTTTAGGGGTCAAGAGACCCAGTACTTC	CASSFRGQETQYF
TRBV6-1	TRBJ1-4	-	TGTGCCAGCAGTGAGATGGCGGGGACGGCAACTAATGAAAAACTGTTTTTT	CASSEMAGTATNEKLFF
TRBV11-2	TRBJ1-3	-	TGTGCCAGCAGCCCCGGGACAACCTCTGGAAACACCATATATTTT	CASSPGTTSGNTIYF
TRBV4-1	TRBJ1-4	-	TGCGCCAGCAGCCAAGGAAACAGGGAAAAACTGTTTTTT	CASSQGNREKLFF
TRBV5-1	TRBJ2-1	TRBD2	TGCGCCAGCAGTCGGGAGCGGGGCTACAATGAGCAGTTCTTC	CASSRERGYNEQFF
TRBV19	TRBJ2-1	-	TGTGCCAGTAGTTCACCGGGACTGGCATACAATGAGCAGTTCTTC	CASSSPGLAYNEQFF
TRBV6-1	TRBJ2-7	TRBD1	TGTGCCAGCAGTGAGTCCCGGGACAGGGGGTGGGGCGAGCAGTACTTC	CASSESRDRGWGEQYF
TRBV7-9	TRBJ2-7	TRBD1	TGTGCCAGCAGCCCTCCCCGACAGGGGTACGAGCAGTACTTC	CASSPPRQGYEQYF
TRBV6-5	TRBJ2-3	-	TGTGCCAGCAGTTATTTATCTCGGTCAGATACGCAGTATTTT	CASSYLSRSDTQYF
TRBV24-1	TRBJ2-5	-	TGTGCCACCAGTGATTACCTGGTCGAGGGTGGCCTCGAGACCCAGTACTTC	CATSDYLVEGGLETQYF
TRBV4-1	TRBJ2-7	TRBD1	TGCGCCAGCAGCCAAGTTATGTTGAGGACAGGGGTGTACGAGCAGTACTTC	CASSQVMLRTGVYEQYF